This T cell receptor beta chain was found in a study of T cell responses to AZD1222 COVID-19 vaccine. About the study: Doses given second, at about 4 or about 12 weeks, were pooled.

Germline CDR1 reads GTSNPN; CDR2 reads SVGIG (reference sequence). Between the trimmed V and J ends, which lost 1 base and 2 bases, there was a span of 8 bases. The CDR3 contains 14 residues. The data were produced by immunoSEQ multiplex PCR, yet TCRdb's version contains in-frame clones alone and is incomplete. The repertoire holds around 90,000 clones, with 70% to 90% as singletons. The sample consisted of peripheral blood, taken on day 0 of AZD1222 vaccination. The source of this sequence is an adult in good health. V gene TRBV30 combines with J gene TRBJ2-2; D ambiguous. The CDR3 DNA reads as TGTGCCTGGAGTGCTAATTACAACACCGGGGAGCTGTTTTTT. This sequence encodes CAWSANYNTGELFF.